This T cell receptor (beta chain) came from a study of STAT5B mutations in CD4+ large granular lymphocyte leukemia. Turning to the study itself: Healthy donors showed HLA-associated enrichment of the CDR3 'QG' motif. Regarding the study as a whole: No patients shared main leukemic clonotypes, though about 26% appeared at low frequency elsewhere. CD4-sorted patient repertoires seemed more clonal than healthy CD4+ repertoires.

From germline, CDR1 is ENHRY and CDR2 SYGVKD. The V gene end was trimmed by 10 bases and the J gene end by 5 bases; junction bases not matched to a gene: 24. This CDR3 is built from 19 residues. Profiling relied on immunoSEQ multiplex PCR, and the TCRdb table lists in-frame clones only, not all of them. The data contain some 40,000 clones, about 86% of them seen just once; the ten biggest clones take up about 2.5%. In the case of this clone: Its antigen is as yet unknown.

The V and J genes are TRBV10-3 and TRBJ2-3; 10 positions agree with TRBD2. This clonotype was obtained from a human donor in good health. Sequencing was done on a sample of CD4+ T cells from blood buffy coats. The chain's CDR3 is CATQQGQGLAFKREDTQYF. CDR3 DNA: TGTGCCACCCAACAGGGCCAGGGACTAGCGTTTAAACGGGAAGATACGCAGTATTTT.